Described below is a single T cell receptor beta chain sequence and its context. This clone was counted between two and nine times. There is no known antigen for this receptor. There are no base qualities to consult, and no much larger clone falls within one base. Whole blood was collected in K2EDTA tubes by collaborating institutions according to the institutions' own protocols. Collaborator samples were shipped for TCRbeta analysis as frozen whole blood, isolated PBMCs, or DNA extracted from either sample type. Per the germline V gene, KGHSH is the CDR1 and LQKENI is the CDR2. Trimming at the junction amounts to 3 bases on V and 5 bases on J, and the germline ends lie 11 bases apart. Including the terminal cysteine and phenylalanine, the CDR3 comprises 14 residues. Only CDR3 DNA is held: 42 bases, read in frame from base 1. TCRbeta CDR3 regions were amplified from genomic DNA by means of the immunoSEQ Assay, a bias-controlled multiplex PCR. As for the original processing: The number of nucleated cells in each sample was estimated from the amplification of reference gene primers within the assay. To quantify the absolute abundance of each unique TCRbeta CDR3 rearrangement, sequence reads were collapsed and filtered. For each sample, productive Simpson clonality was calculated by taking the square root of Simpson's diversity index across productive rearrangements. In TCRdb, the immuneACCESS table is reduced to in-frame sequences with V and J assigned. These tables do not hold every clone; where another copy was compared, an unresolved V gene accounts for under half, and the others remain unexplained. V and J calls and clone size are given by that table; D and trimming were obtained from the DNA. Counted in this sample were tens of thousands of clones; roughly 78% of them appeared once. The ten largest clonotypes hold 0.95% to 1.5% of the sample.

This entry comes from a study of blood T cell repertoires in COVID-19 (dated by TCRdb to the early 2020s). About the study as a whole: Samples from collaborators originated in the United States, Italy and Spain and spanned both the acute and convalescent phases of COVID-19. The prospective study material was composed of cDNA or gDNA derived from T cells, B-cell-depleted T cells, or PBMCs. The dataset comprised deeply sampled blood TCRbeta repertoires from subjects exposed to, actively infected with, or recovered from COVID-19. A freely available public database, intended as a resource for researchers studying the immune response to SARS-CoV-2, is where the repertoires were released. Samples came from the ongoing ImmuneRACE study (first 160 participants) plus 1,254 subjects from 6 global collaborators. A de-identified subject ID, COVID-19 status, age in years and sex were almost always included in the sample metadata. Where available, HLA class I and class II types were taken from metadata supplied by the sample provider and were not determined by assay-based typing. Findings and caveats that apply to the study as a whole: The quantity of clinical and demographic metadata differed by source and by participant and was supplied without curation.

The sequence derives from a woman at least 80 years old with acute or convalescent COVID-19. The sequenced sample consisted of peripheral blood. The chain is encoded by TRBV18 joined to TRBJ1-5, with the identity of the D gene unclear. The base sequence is TGTGCCAGCTCACCCTACCACGGTGATCAGCCCCAGCATTTT. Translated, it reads CASSPYHGDQPQHF.